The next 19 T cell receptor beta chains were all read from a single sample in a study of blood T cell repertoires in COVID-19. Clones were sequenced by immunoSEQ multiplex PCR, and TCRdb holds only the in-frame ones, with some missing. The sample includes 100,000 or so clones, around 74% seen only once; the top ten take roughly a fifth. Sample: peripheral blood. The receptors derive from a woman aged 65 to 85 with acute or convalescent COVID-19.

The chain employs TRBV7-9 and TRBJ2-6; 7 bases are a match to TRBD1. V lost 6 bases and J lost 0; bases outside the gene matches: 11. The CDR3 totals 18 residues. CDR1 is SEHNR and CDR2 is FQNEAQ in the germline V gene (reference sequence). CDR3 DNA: TGTGCCAGCAGTTCCCGGGACAGCCTTTACTCTGGGGCCAACGTCCTGACTTTC. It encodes CASSSRDSLYSGANVLTF.

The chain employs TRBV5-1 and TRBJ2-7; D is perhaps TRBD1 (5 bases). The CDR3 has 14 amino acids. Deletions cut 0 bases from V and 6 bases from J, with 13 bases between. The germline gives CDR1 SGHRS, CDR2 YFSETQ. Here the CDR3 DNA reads TGCGCCAGCAGCTTGGGGGGCGAATTCACCGAGCAGTACTTC. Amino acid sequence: CASSLGGEFTEQYF.

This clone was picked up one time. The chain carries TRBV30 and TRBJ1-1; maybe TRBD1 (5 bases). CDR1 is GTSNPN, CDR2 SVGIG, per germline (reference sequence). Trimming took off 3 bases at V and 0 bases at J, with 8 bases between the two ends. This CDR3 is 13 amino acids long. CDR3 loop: CAWRNRMNTEAFF. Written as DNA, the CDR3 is TGTGCCTGGAGAAACAGGATGAACACTGAAGCTTTCTTT.

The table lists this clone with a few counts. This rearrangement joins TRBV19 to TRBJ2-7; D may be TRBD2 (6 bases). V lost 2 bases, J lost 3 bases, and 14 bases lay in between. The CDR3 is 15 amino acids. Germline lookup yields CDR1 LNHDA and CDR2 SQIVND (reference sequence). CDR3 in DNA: TGTGCCAGTAGTATAAGGAGGGGCCCCTTCTACGAGCAGTACTTC. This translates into CASSIRRGPFYEQYF.

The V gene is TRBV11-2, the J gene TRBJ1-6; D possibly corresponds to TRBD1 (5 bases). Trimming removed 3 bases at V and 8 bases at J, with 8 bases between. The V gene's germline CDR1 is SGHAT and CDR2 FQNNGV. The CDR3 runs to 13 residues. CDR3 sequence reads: CASSFPGDSPLHF. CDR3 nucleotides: TGTGCCAGCAGCTTCCCGGGGGATTCACCCCTCCACTTT. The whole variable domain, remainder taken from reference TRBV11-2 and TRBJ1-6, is EAGVAQSPRYKIIEKRQSVAFWCNPISGHATLYWYQQILGQGPKLLIQFQNNGVVDDSQLPKDRFSAERLKGVDSTLKIQPAKLEDSAVYLCASSFPGDSPLHFGNGTRLTVT.

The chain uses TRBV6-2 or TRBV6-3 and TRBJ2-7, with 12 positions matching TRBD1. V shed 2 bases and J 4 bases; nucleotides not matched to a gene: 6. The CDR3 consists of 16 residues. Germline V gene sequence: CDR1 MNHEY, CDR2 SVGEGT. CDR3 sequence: CASSYGEGQGAYEQYF. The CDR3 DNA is TGTGCCAGCAGTTACGGAGAGGGACAGGGGGCTTACGAGCAGTACTTC.

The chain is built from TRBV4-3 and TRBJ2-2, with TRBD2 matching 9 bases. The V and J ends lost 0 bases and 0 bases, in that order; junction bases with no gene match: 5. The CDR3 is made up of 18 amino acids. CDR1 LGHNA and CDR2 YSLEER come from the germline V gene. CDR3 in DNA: TGCGCCAGCAGCCAAGAGGCGGCTAGCGGGACGAACACCGGGGAGCTGTTTTTT. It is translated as CASSQEAASGTNTGELFF.

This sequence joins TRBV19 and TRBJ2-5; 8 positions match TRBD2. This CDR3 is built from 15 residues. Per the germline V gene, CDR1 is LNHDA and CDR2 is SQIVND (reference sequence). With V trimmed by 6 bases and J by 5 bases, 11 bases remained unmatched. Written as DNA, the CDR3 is TGTGCCAGTAGCCCGATACCGGGACTAGGTGAGACCCAGTACTTC. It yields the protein CASSPIPGLGETQYF.

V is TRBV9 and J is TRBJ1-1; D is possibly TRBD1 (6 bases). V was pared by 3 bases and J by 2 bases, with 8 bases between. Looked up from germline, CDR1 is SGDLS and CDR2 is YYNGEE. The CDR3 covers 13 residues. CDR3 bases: TGTGCCAGCAGCGAAGGGGGAAACACTGAAGCTTTCTTT. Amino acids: CASSEGGNTEAFF.

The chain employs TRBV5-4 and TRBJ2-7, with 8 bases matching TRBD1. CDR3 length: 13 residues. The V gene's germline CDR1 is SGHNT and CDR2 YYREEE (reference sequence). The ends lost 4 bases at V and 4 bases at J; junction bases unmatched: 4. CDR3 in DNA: TGTGCCAGCAGCCTCGGGACAGGTTACGAGCAGTACTTC. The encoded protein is CASSLGTGYEQYF.

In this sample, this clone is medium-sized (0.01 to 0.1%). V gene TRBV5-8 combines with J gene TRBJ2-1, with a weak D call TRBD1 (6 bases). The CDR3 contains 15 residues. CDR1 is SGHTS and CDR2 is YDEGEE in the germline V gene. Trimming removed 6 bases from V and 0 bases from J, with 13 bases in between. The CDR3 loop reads CASTQRGSSYNEQFF. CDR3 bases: TGTGCCAGCACCCAAAGGGGGAGCTCCTACAATGAGCAGTTCTTC.

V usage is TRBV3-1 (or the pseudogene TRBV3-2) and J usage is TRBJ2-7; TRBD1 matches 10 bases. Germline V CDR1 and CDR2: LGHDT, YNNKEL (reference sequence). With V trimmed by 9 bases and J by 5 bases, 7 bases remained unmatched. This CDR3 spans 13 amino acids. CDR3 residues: CASGRDRGDEQYF. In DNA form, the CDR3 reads TGTGCCAGTGGCCGGGACAGGGGCGACGAGCAGTACTTC.

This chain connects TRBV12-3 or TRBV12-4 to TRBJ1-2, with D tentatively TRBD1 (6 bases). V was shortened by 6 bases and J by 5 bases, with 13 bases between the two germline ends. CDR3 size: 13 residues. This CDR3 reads CASSPDRQYGYTF. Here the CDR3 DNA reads TGTGCCAGCAGCCCGGACAGACAATATGGCTACACCTTC.

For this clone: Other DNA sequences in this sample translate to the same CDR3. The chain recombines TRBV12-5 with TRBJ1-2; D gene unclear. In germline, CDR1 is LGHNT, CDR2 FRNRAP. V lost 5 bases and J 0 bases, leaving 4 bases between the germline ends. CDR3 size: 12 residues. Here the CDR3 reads CASGHSNYGYTF. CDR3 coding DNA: TGTGCTAGTGGTCACTCTAACTATGGCTACACCTTC.

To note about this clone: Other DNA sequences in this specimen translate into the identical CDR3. CDR3 protein: CASSPTATNEKLFF. For the CDR3, the DNA is TGTGCCAGCTCACCCACTGCAACTAATGAAAAACTGTTTTTT. V usage is TRBV18 and J usage is TRBJ1-4; D remains ambiguous. V lost 3 bases and J 0 bases, leaving 5 bases between the germline ends. This CDR3 spans 14 amino acids. CDR1 and CDR2 from the germline V gene are KGHSH and LQKENI.

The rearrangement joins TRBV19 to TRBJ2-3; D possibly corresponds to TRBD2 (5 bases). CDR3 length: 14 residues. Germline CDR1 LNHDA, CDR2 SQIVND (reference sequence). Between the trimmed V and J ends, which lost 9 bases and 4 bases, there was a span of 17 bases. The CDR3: CASTISWTADTQYF. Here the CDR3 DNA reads TGTGCCAGCACCATATCCTGGACTGCAGATACGCAGTATTTT.

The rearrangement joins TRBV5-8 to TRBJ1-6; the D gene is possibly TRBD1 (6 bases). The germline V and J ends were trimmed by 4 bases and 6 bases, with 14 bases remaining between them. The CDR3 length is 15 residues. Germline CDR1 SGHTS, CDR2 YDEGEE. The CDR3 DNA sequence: TGTGCCAGCAGCCGACGGACAGCTGTTAATTCACCCCTCCACTTT. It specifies CASSRRTAVNSPLHF. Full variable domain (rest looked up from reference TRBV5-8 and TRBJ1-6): EAGVTQSPTHLIKTRGQQATLRCSPISGHTSVYWYQQALGLGLQFLLWYDEGEERNRGNFPPRFSGRQFPNYSSELNVNALELEDSALYLCASSRRTAVNSPLHFGNGTRLTVT.

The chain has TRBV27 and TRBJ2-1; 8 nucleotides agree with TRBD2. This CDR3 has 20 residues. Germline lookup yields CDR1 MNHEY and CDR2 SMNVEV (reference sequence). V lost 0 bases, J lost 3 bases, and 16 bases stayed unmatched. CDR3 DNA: TGTGCCAGCAGTTTATCGTTCCCGGGACTAGGGCCCGCGGGCTACAATGAGCAGTTCTTC. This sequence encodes CASSLSFPGLGPAGYNEQFF.

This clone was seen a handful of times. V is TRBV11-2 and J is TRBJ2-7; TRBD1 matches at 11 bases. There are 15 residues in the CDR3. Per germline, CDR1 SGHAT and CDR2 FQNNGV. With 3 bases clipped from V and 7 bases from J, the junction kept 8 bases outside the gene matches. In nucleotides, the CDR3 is TGTGCCAGCAGCTTTTTTAGGACAGGGGGCAAAGAGCAGTACTTC. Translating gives CASSFFRTGGKEQYF. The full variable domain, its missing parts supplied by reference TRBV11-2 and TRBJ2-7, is EAGVAQSPRYKIIEKRQSVAFWCNPISGHATLYWYQQILGQGPKLLIQFQNNGVVDDSQLPKDRFSAERLKGVDSTLKIQPAKLEDSAVYLCASSFFRTGGKEQYFGPGTRLTVT.